The 24 T cell receptor beta chains below come from one sample, sequenced in a study of CD8+CD57+ T cells in acquired aplastic anemia (dated by TCRdb to between 2017 and 2018). The sequencing machine was an Illumina HiSeq 2000. Genomic DNA was used as template for profiling of TCR beta VDJ combinations and CDR3 sequences. The raw public data were reprocessed by TCRdb itself: fastp quality trimming at Q25, MiXCR clonotype calling, in-frame beta chains only. Rows with a matching CDR3 protein are joined into one entry that keeps the most common DNA and genes. The sample profile shows under 250,000 distinct CDR3 sequences; 34% of them were found once. The ten largest clones represent roughly 1.1% of the sample. Sequenced: sorted CD4+, CD8+, or CD8+CD57+ T cells (not recorded which) from PBMCs. Receptors were obtained from a human donor in good health, serving as a control.

This chain links TRBV25-1 with TRBJ2-3; TRBD2 aligns across 9 bases. Germline-derived CDR1 and CDR2 are MGHDK and SYGVNS. V trimming: 2 bases; J trimming: 4 bases; junction bases outside the gene matches: 1. There are 14 residues in the CDR3. The CDR3 nucleotides are TGTGCCAGCAGTGAAAGCGGGGGGTCAGATACGCAGTATTTT. It encodes CASSESGGSDTQYF.

This clonotype was detected only once. Being one base from a much bigger clone, this may be a read error. The rearrangement joins TRBV20-1 to TRBJ2-7; 11 bases agree with TRBD2. CDR1 and CDR2 from the germline V gene are DFQATT and SNEGSKA (reference sequence). CDR3 length: 13 amino acids. The CDR3: CSVRGLAAYERYF. CDR3 nucleotide sequence: TGCAGTGTTCGGGGACTAGCGGCCTACGAGCGGTACTTC.

The gene calls are TRBV9 and TRBJ2-5; 9 nucleotides line up with TRBD2. Losses at the gene ends were 3 bases for V and 5 bases for J; bases not matched to a gene: 11. The CDR3 has 16 residues. Germline V lookup: CDR1 SGDLS, CDR2 YYNGEE. DNA of the CDR3: TGTGCCAGCAGCGCTCGAAGCGCGGGAGGGCCGGAGACCCAGTACTTC. It translates to CASSARSAGGPETQYF.

This clonotype was observed many times. This chain uses TRBV9 with TRBJ1-2; no firm D call. Germline V gene data show CDR1 as SGDLS and CDR2 as YYNGEE. Deletions cut 0 bases from V and 6 bases from J, with 15 bases between. The CDR3 loop spans 15 amino acids. CDR3 DNA sequence: TGTGCCAGCAGCGTAGAACCGGGCGATACTGATGGCTACACCTTC. Amino acids: CASSVEPGDTDGYTF.

The chain combines TRBV11-3 with TRBJ1-1, with D perhaps TRBD1 (6 bases). Trimming stripped 5 bases from V and 1 base from J, with 14 bases between. Germline V gives CDR1 SGHNT, CDR2 YENEEA. CDR3 length equals 15 residues. This CDR3 is CASSLNPTGNTEAFF. As DNA, the CDR3 is TGTGCCAGCAGCCTCAACCCGACAGGGAACACTGAAGCTTTCTTT.

This clonotype was detected only a few times. The genes are TRBV29-1 and TRBJ2-1; TRBD2 matches at 14 bases. Per the germline V gene, CDR1 is SQVTM and CDR2 is ANQGSEA. This CDR3 has 15 residues. Trimming at V came to 3 bases and at J to 5 bases, leaving 3 bases not matched to a gene. In DNA, the CDR3 is TGCAGCGTTGATGTGACTAGCGGGGGGGACAATGAGCAGTTCTTC. Translated: CSVDVTSGGDNEQFF.

The sample holds many counts of this clonotype. In DNA form, the CDR3 reads TGCAGTGCTAGAGGGGACACGGTCTACGAGCAGTACTTC. This encodes CSARGDTVYEQYF. The chain employs TRBV20-1 and TRBJ2-7, with a weak D call TRBD1 (6 bases). This CDR3 is built from 13 residues. V lost 1 base and J lost 3, with 10 bases in between. Germline CDR1 is DFQATT and CDR2 is SNEGSKA (reference sequence).

The V gene is TRBV29-1, the J gene TRBJ1-1; TRBD1 agrees at 11 bases. V shed 4 bases and J 3 bases; nucleotides not matched to a gene: 1. In germline, CDR1 is SQVTM, CDR2 ANQGSEA. This CDR3 is 13 amino acids long. CDR3 nucleotides: TGCAGCGTTGGGACAGGGGGCTACACTGAAGCTTTCTTT. Amino acids: CSVGTGGYTEAFF.

In its sample, this clonotype was seen a few times. The chain uses TRBV19 and TRBJ2-7; 8 bases agree with TRBD1. This CDR3 has 13 amino acids. Germline-derived CDR1 and CDR2 are LNHDA and SQIVND (reference sequence). Trimming at V came to 8 bases and at J to 2 bases, leaving 5 bases not matched to a gene. The CDR3 region is CASSDRETYEQYF. CDR3 bases: TGTGCCAGTTCGGACAGGGAGACCTACGAGCAGTACTTC. Full variable domain (remainder filled in from reference TRBV19 and TRBJ2-7): DGGITQSPKYLFRKEGQNVTLSCEQNLNHDAMYWYRQDPGQGLRLIYYSQIVNDFQKGDIAEGYSVSREKKESFPLTVTSAQKNPTAFYLCASSDRETYEQYFGPGTRLTVT.

This chain connects TRBV6-1 to TRBJ1-5; the D is unclear. Trimming cost V 0 bases and J 2 bases, with 11 bases left between them. The CDR3 contains 16 residues. Germline lookup yields CDR1 MNHNS and CDR2 SASEGT. The CDR3 here is CASSEALWVGNQPQHF. CDR3 DNA: TGTGCCAGCAGTGAAGCGTTGTGGGTTGGCAATCAGCCCCAGCATTTT.

With respect to this clonotype: Likely a read error: the CDR3 ends without its conserved phenylalanine or tryptophan. The CDR3 nucleotides are TGCAGTGCTAGGTACTGGAACACTGAGGCTTTCCTT. Amino acid sequence: CSARYWNTEAFL. V is TRBV20-1 and J is TRBJ1-1; D is unclear. Germline V gene sequence: CDR1 DFQATT, CDR2 SNEGSKA (reference sequence). CDR3 length: 12 amino acids.

The sample holds a few counts of this clonotype. The chain links TRBV5-1 to TRBJ2-5; D is perhaps TRBD2 (6 bases). CDR1 and CDR2 from the germline V gene are SGHRS and YFSETQ. The CDR3 runs to 14 residues. V was shortened by 0 bases and J by 5 bases, with 11 bases between the two germline ends. The chain's CDR3 is CASSLAMGRETQYF. DNA for the CDR3: TGCGCCAGCAGCTTGGCCATGGGGAGGGAGACCCAGTACTTC.

A word on this clonotype: A much larger clonotype is one base distant, so this may be a read error. The chain joins TRBV7-3 to TRBJ1-1, with D perhaps matching TRBD1 (6 bases). Germline loops: CDR1 SGHTA, CDR2 FQGTGA. Trimming took off 5 bases at V and 4 bases at J, with 11 bases between the two ends. The CDR3 spans 13 residues. In DNA, the CDR3 is TGTGCCAGCAGCCGAGCGACAGGCACTGAAGCTTTCTTT. Translation: CASSRATGTEAFF.

J is TRBJ2-7 and V is TRBV2; D not resolved. The CDR3 contains 10 residues. From germline, CDR1 is SNHLY and CDR2 FYNNEI. Trimming took 6 bases from V and 6 from J, leaving 6 bases between them. The CDR3 coding sequence is TGTGCCAGCAGCTACGCCGAGCAGTACTTC. Protein product: CASSYAEQYF.

V gene TRBV19 combines with J gene TRBJ2-1; D is unclear. The CDR3 loop spans 14 amino acids. Germline CDR1 and CDR2: LNHDA and SQIVND (reference sequence). The germline V and J ends were trimmed by 4 bases and 6 bases, with 13 bases remaining between them. The CDR3 region is CASSSLVSTNEQFF. CDR3 in DNA: TGTGCCAGTAGTAGTTTGGTGAGCACCAATGAGCAGTTCTTC.

Many counts were recorded for this clonotype. The gene calls are TRBV7-9 and TRBJ1-5, with D possibly being TRBD1 (6 bases). This CDR3 is 14 amino acids long. Trimming cost V 5 bases and J 4 bases, with 12 bases left between them. CDR1 SEHNR and CDR2 FQNEAQ come from the germline V gene (reference sequence). CDR3 sequence: CASSLAGANQPQHF. CDR3 DNA sequence: TGTGCCAGCAGCCTCGCGGGGGCAAATCAGCCCCAGCATTTT. The full variable domain, in which reference TRBV7-9 and TRBJ1-5 provide the parts outside the CDR3, is DTGVSQNPRHKITKRGQNVTFRCDPISEHNRLYWYRQTLGQGPEFLTYFQNEAQLEKSRLLSDRFSAERPKGSFSTLEIQRTEQGDSAMYLCASSLAGANQPQHFGDGTRLSIL.

The CDR3 loop reads CASSSKVETRDRVDEKLFF. The CDR3 DNA follows: TGTGCCAGCAGCTCAAAAGTTGAGACGAGGGACAGGGTGGATGAAAAACTGTTTTTT. V gene TRBV7-1 combines with J gene TRBJ1-4; 9 nucleotides align to TRBD1. TRBV7-1 is classed as an ORF, of uncertain function. The V gene end was trimmed by 2 bases and the J gene end by 6 bases; junction bases not matched to a gene: 16. The CDR3 totals 19 residues.

At least ten counts were recorded for this clonotype. The J gene is TRBJ2-7, the V gene TRBV12-3 or TRBV12-4; D unclear. The CDR3 has 14 residues. V dropped 4 bases and J dropped 1 base, with 11 bases sitting between them. The CDR3 DNA is TGTGCCAGCAGTTACAGCAAAGGATCCTACGAGCAGTACTTC. Translating gives CASSYSKGSYEQYF.

V usage is TRBV20-1 and J usage is TRBJ2-3; no reliable D call. Trimming cost V 1 base and J 1 base, with 21 bases left between them. This CDR3 comprises 18 residues. Germline V gene lookup returns CDR1 DFQATT and CDR2 SNEGSKA (reference sequence). The CDR3 spells CSARVGVGLWQGTDTQYF. CDR3 DNA: TGCAGTGCTAGAGTTGGGGTTGGTTTATGGCAGGGCACAGATACGCAGTATTTT.

On this clonotype itself: A much larger clone sits a single nucleotide away, making a read error possible. This CDR3 is CASSYQGVDQLQHF. For the CDR3, the DNA is TGTGCCAGCAGTTACCAGGGTGTCGATCAGCTCCAGCATTTT. This chain joins TRBV6-6 and TRBJ1-5; tentative D call: TRBD1 (5 bases). This CDR3 comprises 14 residues. Looked up from germline, CDR1 is MNHNY and CDR2 is SVGAGI (reference sequence).

Many counts were recorded for this clonotype. The rearrangement joins TRBV11-2 to TRBJ1-6; D perhaps matches TRBD1 (6 bases). Germline CDR1 and CDR2: SGHAT and FQNNGV. Trimming took off 0 bases at V and 8 bases at J, with 14 bases between the two ends. CDR3 length equals 16 residues. The DNA for the CDR3 is TGTGCCAGCAGCTTAGAATACCTGGGGGCCGATTCACCCCTCCACTTT. As protein: CASSLEYLGADSPLHF.

This clonotype has only a few counts. Just one base apart from a much larger clone, this may be a read error. V usage is TRBV24-1 and J usage is TRBJ2-1, with 7 bases aligning to TRBD1. CDR1 KGHDR and CDR2 SFDVKD come from the germline V gene. The CDR3 spans 16 residues. The CDR3 reads CATGDLTGTEYNEQFF. In DNA form, the CDR3 reads TGTGCCACCGGTGATTTGACCGGGACAGAATACAATGAGCAGTTCTTC.

This chain uses TRBV24-1 with TRBJ2-2; tentative D call: TRBD1 (8 bases). Trimming shortened V by 2 bases and J by 8 bases, and 20 bases separated the two germline ends. CDR3 length equals 17 residues. Germline lookup yields CDR1 KGHDR and CDR2 SFDVKD. The CDR3 sequence: CATSDYRGGRDGGELFF. CDR3 nucleotides: TGTGCCACCAGTGATTACAGGGGGGGGAGGGATGGAGGGGAGCTGTTTTTT.

This clonotype showed up many times. V and J are TRBV2 and TRBJ2-2; the D is unclear. This CDR3 contains 13 residues. The germline gives CDR1 SNHLY, CDR2 FYNNEI. V shed 2 bases and J shed 4 bases, with 5 bases lying between them. The CDR3 is CASSERLTGELFF. CDR3 bases: TGTGCCAGCAGTGAACGCCTCACCGGGGAGCTGTTTTTT.